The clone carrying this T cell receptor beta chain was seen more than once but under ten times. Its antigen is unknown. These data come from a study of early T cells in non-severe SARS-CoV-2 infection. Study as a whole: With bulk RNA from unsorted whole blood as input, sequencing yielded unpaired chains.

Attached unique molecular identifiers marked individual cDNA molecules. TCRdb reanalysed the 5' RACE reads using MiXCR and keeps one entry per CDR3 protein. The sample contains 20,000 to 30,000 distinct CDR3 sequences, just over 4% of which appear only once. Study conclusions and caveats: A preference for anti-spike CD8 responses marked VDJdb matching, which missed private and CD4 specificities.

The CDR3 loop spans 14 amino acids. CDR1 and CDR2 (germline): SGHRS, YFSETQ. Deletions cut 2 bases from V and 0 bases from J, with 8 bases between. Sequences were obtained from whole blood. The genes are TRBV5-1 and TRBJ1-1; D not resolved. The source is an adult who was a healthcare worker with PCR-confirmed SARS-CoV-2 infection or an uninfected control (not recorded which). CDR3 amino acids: CASSFRVLNTEAFF. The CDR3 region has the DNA TGCGCCAGCAGCTTTAGGGTCCTGAACACTGAAGCTTTCTTT.